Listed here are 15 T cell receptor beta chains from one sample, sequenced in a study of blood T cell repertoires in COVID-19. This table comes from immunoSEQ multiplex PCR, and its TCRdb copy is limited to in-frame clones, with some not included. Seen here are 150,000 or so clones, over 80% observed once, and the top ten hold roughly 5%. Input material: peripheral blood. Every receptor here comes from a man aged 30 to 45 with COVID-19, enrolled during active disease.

CDR3 sequence (DNA): TGTGCCAGCAGCTTACTGGGGACTATGAACACTGAAGCTTTCTTT. The encoded protein is CASSLLGTMNTEAFF. The genes are TRBV11-2 and TRBJ1-1, with D possibly being TRBD1 (5 bases). This CDR3 comprises 15 residues. The V gene lost 2 bases and the J gene lost 0 bases, with 10 bases spanning the gap. The germline V gene has CDR1 SGHAT and CDR2 FQNNGV.

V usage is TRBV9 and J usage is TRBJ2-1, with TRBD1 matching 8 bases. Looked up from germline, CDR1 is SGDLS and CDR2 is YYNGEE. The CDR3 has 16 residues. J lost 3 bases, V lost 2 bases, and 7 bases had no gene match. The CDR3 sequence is CASSVGPGGGYNEQFF. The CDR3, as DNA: TGTGCCAGCAGCGTTGGGCCAGGGGGCGGCTACAATGAGCAGTTCTTC.

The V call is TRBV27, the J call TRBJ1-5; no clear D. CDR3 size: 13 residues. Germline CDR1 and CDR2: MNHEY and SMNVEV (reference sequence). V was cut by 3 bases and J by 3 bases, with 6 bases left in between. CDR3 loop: CASSLAVNQPQHF. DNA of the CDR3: TGTGCCAGCAGTTTGGCAGTCAATCAGCCCCAGCATTTT.

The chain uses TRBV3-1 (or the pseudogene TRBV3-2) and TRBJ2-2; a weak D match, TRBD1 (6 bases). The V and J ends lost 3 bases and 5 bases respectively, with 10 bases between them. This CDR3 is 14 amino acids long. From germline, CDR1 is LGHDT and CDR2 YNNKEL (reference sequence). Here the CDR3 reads CASSQGAQTGELFF. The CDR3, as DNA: TGTGCCAGCAGCCAGGGGGCACAAACCGGGGAGCTGTTTTTT.

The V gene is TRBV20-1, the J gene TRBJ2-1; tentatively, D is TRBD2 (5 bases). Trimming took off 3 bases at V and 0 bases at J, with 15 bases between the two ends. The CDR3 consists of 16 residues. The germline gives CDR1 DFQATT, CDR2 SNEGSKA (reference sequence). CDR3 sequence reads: CSASPDFPGSYNEQFF. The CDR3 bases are TGCAGTGCTAGTCCGGACTTCCCTGGCTCCTACAATGAGCAGTTCTTC.

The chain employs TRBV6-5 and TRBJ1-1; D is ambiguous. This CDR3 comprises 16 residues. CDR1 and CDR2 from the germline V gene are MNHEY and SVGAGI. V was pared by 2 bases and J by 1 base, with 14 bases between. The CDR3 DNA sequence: TGTGCCAGCAGTTACGGCTTCATTCGGGGGAACACTGAAGCTTTCTTT. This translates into CASSYGFIRGNTEAFF.

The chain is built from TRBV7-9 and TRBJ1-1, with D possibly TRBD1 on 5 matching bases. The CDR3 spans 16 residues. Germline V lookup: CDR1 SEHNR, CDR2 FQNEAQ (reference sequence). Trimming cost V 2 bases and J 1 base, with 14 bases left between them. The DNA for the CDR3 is TGTGCCAGCAGCTTATGGGGGGGAGGAAGGAACACTGAAGCTTTCTTT. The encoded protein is CASSLWGGGRNTEAFF.

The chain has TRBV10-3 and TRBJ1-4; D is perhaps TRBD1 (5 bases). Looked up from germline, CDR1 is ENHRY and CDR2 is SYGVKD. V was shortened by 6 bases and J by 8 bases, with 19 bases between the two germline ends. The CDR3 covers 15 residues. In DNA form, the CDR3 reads TGTGCCATCAGCGAGCCGGAGGGGATCCGAGAAAAACTGTTTTTT. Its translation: CAISEPEGIREKLFF.

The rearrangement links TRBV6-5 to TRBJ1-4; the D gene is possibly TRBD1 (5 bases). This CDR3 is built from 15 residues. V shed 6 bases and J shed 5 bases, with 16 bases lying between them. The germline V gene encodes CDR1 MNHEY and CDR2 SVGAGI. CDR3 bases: TGTGCCAGCAGAGGCAGTGGACAAGCAAATGAAAAACTGTTTTTT. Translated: CASRGSGQANEKLFF.

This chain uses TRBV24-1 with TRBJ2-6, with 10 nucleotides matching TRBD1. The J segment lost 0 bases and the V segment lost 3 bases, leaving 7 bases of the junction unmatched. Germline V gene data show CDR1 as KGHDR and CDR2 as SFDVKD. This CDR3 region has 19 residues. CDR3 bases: TGTGCCACCAGTGATCCCTGGGGACAGGGGAGCTCTGGGGCCAACGTCCTGACTTTC. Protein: CATSDPWGQGSSGANVLTF.

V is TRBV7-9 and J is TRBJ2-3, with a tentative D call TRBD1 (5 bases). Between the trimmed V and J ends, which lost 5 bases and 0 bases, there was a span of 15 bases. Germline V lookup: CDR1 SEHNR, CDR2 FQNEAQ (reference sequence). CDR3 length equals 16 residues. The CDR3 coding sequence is TGTGCCAGCAGCCGGGTAGGACATGGAAGCACAGATACGCAGTATTTT. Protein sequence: CASSRVGHGSTDTQYF.

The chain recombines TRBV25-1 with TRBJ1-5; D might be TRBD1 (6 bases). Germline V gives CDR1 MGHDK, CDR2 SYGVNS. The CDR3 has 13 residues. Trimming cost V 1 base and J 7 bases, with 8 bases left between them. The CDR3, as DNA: TGTGCCAGCAGTGAATGGGGGGGCCAGCCCCAGCATTTT. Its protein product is CASSEWGGQPQHF.

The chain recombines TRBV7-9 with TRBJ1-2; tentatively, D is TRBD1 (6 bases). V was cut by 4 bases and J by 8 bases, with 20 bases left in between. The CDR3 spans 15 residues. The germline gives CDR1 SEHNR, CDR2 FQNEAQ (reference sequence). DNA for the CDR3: TGTGCCAGCAGCTCTTCGAGACAGGCACTGGGAGGCTACACCTTC. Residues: CASSSSRQALGGYTF.

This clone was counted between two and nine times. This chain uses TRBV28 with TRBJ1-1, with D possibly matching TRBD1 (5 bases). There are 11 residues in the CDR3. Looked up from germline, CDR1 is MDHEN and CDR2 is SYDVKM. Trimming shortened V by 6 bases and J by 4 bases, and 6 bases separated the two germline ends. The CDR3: CASRGGTEAFF. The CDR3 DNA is TGTGCCAGCAGGGGGGGCACTGAAGCTTTCTTT.

Here the CDR3 DNA reads TGTGCCAGCAGCTTGTCAAGCCGGTTGTACAATGAGCAGTTCTTC. This sequence encodes CASSLSSRLYNEQFF. This chain uses TRBV5-6 with TRBJ2-1; D is undetermined. V lost 1 base and J lost 4, with 12 bases in between. The germline V gene encodes CDR1 SGHDT and CDR2 YYEEEE. The CDR3 runs 15 residues.